Listed below are T cell receptor beta chains from one sample, sequenced in a study of T-cell reconstitution after alpha-beta-depleted transplantation in children. One entry per CDR3 protein, called by TCRdb with MiXCR from the PCR reads. The table lists about 340,000 distinct CDR3 sequences, 16% of them singletons. The sequencing here drew on PBMCs, mostly from graft donor cells, taken 360 days after TCRalphabeta/CD19-depleted stem cell transplant. The receptors were sampled from a male patient between 2 and 10 years old who had a stem cell transplant for acute lymphoblastic leukemia, so the T cells may come from the graft donor. Both conserved end residues are part of each CDR3. D genes are given only for firm matches. Part of the rows lack a size; the others show once, few, many or a class for expanded clones.

D: NA
size: many
V: TRBV10-1
J: TRBJ2-1
DNA: TGCGCCAGCACCAGGGGAGACAGCTCCTACAATGAGCAGTTCTTC
CDR3: CASTRGDSSYNEQFF

D: NA
size: few
V: TRBV20-1
J: TRBJ1-4
DNA: TGCAGTGCTAGAGACCCAGGGTCCGGTAATGAAAAACTGTTTTTT
CDR3: CSARDPGSGNEKLFF

D: NA
size: many
V: TRBV5-1
J: TRBJ1-1
DNA: TGCGCCAGCAGCTTGCGACAGGCCACTGAAGCTTTCTTT
CDR3: CASSLRQATEAFF

D: TRBD2
size: many
V: TRBV7-6
J: TRBJ2-1
DNA: TGTGCCAGCAGCCCTAGCGGGGGATACAATGAGCAGTTCTTC
CDR3: CASSPSGGYNEQFF

D: TRBD2
size: few
V: TRBV4-3
J: TRBJ2-4
DNA: TGCGCCAGCAGCCAAGAAAGGACTAGCGGGAAAGACATTCAGTACTTC
CDR3: CASSQERTSGKDIQYF

D: TRBD2
size: few
V: TRBV12-3/TRBV12-4
J: TRBJ2-1
DNA: TGTGCCAGCAGTTTCACCCTAGCGGGACGGTCGGATGAGCAGTTCTTC
CDR3: CASSFTLAGRSDEQFF

D: NA
size: NA
V: TRBV4-1
J: TRBJ2-7
DNA: TGCGCCAGCAGCCAAGAGCCAGGTTACTACGAGCAGTACTTC
CDR3: CASSQEPGYYEQYF

D: NA
size: NA
V: TRBV30
J: TRBJ2-5
DNA: TGTGCCTGGAGTATAGGCCAAGAGACCCAGTACTTC
CDR3: CAWSIGQETQYF

D: TRBD1
size: NA
V: TRBV4-3
J: TRBJ2-7
DNA: TGCGCCAGCAGCCAAGATCAAGTAGGGACAGGGAATTACGAGCAGTACTTC
CDR3: CASSQDQVGTGNYEQYF

D: TRBD2
size: few
V: TRBV7-9
J: TRBJ2-1
DNA: TGTGCCAGCAGCTTCCCTAGCGGGAGACCCAATGGTGAGCAGTTCTTC
CDR3: CASSFPSGRPNGEQFF

D: TRBD2
size: few
V: TRBV12-3/TRBV12-4
J: TRBJ2-1
DNA: TGTGCCAGCAGTTTAGTCTCTAGCGGACCCTACAATGAGCAGTTCTTC
CDR3: CASSLVSSGPYNEQFF

D: TRBD2
size: many
V: TRBV7-2
J: TRBJ2-7
DNA: TGTGCCAGCAGCTCTAGCGGCCCGAGGTACGAGCAGTACTTC
CDR3: CASSSSGPRYEQYF

D: TRBD2
size: few
V: TRBV5-1
J: TRBJ2-1
DNA: TGCGCCAGCAGCTTGTGGGGAGGGGATGAGCAGTTCTTC
CDR3: CASSLWGGDEQFF

D: TRBD2
size: NA
V: TRBV25-1
J: TRBJ2-3
DNA: TGTGCCAGCAGTGAAGGGGGAGGGAGGATCACAGATACGCAGTATTTT
CDR3: CASSEGGGRITDTQYF

D: NA
size: NA
V: TRBV9
J: TRBJ2-2
DNA: TGTGCCAGCAGCGCACGAGTCAGCACCGGGGAGCTGTTTTTT
CDR3: CASSARVSTGELFF

D: NA
size: NA
V: TRBV20-1
J: TRBJ2-3
DNA: TGCAGTGCCGGAGGCAGCCTAGAGATCACAGATACGCAGTATTTT
CDR3: CSAGGSLEITDTQYF

D: TRBD1
size: few
V: TRBV3-1
J: TRBJ1-1
DNA: TGTGCCAGCAGCAAACAGGGGGGGGACACTGAAGCTTTCTTT
CDR3: CASSKQGGDTEAFF

D: NA
size: NA
V: TRBV27
J: TRBJ1-1
DNA: TGTGCCAGCAGTCCCGCAGGCGCGAGCACTGAAGCTTTCTTT
CDR3: CASSPAGASTEAFF

D: TRBD1
size: few
V: TRBV28
J: TRBJ1-1
DNA: TGTGCCAGCAGTCCCCGGGACAGGGGGCTGGGGAACACTGAAGCTTTCTTT
CDR3: CASSPRDRGLGNTEAFF

D: NA
size: many
V: TRBV10-3
J: TRBJ2-5
DNA: TGTGCCATCAGTGAAGGGGCGAAAGAGACCCAGTACTTC
CDR3: CAISEGAKETQYF

D: TRBD1
size: NA
V: TRBV13
J: TRBJ2-1
DNA: TGTGCCAGCAGCTTACCCCCCGACAGGGCCTACAATGAGCAGTTCTTC
CDR3: CASSLPPDRAYNEQFF

D: NA
size: few
V: TRBV20-1
J: TRBJ1-4
DNA: TGCAGTGCTTCCAGACAACCAACTAATGAAAAACTGTTTTTT
CDR3: CSASRQPTNEKLFF

D: TRBD2
size: few
V: TRBV15
J: TRBJ2-1
DNA: TGTGCCACCAGGCCAAGGCGGGGTAGCGGGAGGACCTACAATGAGCAGTTCTTC
CDR3: CATRPRRGSGRTYNEQFF

D: NA
size: many
V: TRBV7-9
J: TRBJ1-1
DNA: TGTGCCAGCAGCTTAGTCGTCAGGGATGAGACTGAAGCTTTCTTT
CDR3: CASSLVVRDETEAFF

D: TRBD2
size: few
V: TRBV4-3
J: TRBJ2-5
DNA: TGCGCCAGCAGCCAAGCCGCGGGGGGCGTAGAGACCCAGTACTTC
CDR3: CASSQAAGGVETQYF

D: NA
size: few
V: TRBV4-1
J: TRBJ2-5
DNA: TGCGCCAGCAGCCAAGATCCAGTGGGAGAGACCCAGTACTTC
CDR3: CASSQDPVGETQYF

D: NA
size: NA
V: TRBV20-1
J: TRBJ2-7
DNA: TGCAGTGCTAATGCCTGGTCATTGGACGAGCAGTACTTC
CDR3: CSANAWSLDEQYF

D: NA
size: many
V: TRBV29-1
J: TRBJ2-6
DNA: TGCAGCGTTGTGTCAGCGGACAGATATGGGGGGGCCAACGTCCTGACTTTC
CDR3: CSVVSADRYGGANVLTF

D: TRBD2
size: few
V: TRBV4-3
J: TRBJ2-6
DNA: TGCGCCAGCAGCCACCCCCCCGGGACTAGCGGTAACCCCTCTGGGGCCAACGTCCTGACTTTC
CDR3: CASSHPPGTSGNPSGANVLTF

D: NA
size: NA
V: TRBV11-2
J: TRBJ1-2
DNA: TGTGCCAGCAGCTTCCAGGACAGAAACTATGGCTACACCTTC
CDR3: CASSFQDRNYGYTF

D: TRBD1
size: NA
V: TRBV6-5
J: TRBJ1-2
DNA: TGTGCCAGCAGTTACTCGTCCGGGACAGGGTATTATGGCTACACCTTC
CDR3: CASSYSSGTGYYGYTF

D: NA
size: NA
V: TRBV4-3
J: TRBJ2-1
DNA: TGCGCCAGCAGCCAAAGGTCCGGGGTATACAATGAGCAGTTCTTC
CDR3: CASSQRSGVYNEQFF

D: TRBD1
size: once
V: TRBV28
J: TRBJ2-5
DNA: TGTGCCAGCAGTTTGAGTTTTTCGGGGACAGCAGAGACCCAGTACTTC
CDR3: CASSLSFSGTAETQYF

D: NA
size: many
V: TRBV5-1
J: TRBJ2-7
DNA: TGCGCCAGCAGATACTCGACCCCCCCGTCGATCTACGAGCAGTACTTC
CDR3: CASRYSTPPSIYEQYF

D: NA
size: few
V: TRBV6-5
J: TRBJ1-4
DNA: TGTGCCAGCAGTTACTCGTCCTCCCCGGTGGGACTGTTTTTT
CDR3: CASSYSSSPVGLFF

D: TRBD1
size: many
V: TRBV4-1
J: TRBJ2-3
DNA: TGCGCCAGCAGCCAAGATCCCGGACAGGGGAGCACAGATACGCAGTATTTT
CDR3: CASSQDPGQGSTDTQYF

D: NA
size: NA
V: TRBV29-1
J: TRBJ2-5
DNA: TGCAGCGTTCTCAGGCCGGTACGGGAGACCCAGTACTTC
CDR3: CSVLRPVRETQYF

D: NA
size: NA
V: TRBV4-3
J: TRBJ2-5
DNA: TGCGCCAGCAGCCAAGAGCAAGCCGGGTACCAAGAGACCCAGTACTTC
CDR3: CASSQEQAGYQETQYF

D: TRBD1
size: NA
V: TRBV6-1
J: TRBJ2-3
DNA: TGTGCCAGCAGCCTGGGACAGGGCTACACAGATACGCAGTATTTT
CDR3: CASSLGQGYTDTQYF

D: NA
size: many
V: TRBV7-2
J: TRBJ1-2
DNA: TGTGCCAGCAGCCAAACTTTGCAGGGACGGTATGGCTACACCTTC
CDR3: CASSQTLQGRYGYTF

D: NA
size: few
V: TRBV7-2
J: TRBJ2-7
DNA: TGTGCCAGCAGCTTACGTCAGCCAGGGAACGAGCAGTACTTC
CDR3: CASSLRQPGNEQYF

D: TRBD1
size: few
V: TRBV4-1
J: TRBJ2-7
DNA: TGCGCCAGCAGCCAAGATTCAGGGGGCGGCTACGAGCAGTACTTC
CDR3: CASSQDSGGGYEQYF

D: NA
size: few
V: TRBV21-1
J: TRBJ2-7
DNA: TGTGCCAGCAGCAAAGTCCCCCCTAGCGGGAATATCTACGAGCAGTACTTC
CDR3: CASSKVPPSGNIYEQYF

D: NA
size: few
V: TRBV27
J: TRBJ2-4
DNA: TGTGCCAGCAGTTTACGGCGGGTTTTAGCCAAAAACATTCAGTACTTC
CDR3: CASSLRRVLAKNIQYF

D: TRBD2
size: few
V: TRBV6-5
J: TRBJ2-7
DNA: TGTGCCAGCAGTTATGGGACTAGTCTGAACTACGAGCAGTACTTC
CDR3: CASSYGTSLNYEQYF